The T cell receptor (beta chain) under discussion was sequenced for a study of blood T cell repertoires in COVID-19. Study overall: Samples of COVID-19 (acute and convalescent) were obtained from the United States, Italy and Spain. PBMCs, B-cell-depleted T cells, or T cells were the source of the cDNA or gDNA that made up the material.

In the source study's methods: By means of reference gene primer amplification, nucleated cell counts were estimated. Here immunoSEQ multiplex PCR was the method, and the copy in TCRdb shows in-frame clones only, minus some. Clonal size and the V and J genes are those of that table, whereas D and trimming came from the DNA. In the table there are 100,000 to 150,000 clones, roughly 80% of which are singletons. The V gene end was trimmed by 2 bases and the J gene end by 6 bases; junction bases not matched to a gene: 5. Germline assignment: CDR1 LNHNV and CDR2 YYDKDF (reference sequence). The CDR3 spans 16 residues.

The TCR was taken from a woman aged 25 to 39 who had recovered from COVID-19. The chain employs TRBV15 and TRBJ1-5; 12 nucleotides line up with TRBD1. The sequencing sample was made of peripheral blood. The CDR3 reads CATSRKGQGAGQPQHF. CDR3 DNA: TGTGCCACCAGCAGAAAGGGACAGGGGGCAGGTCAGCCCCAGCATTTT.